This T cell receptor beta chain was observed in a study of cytomegalovirus exposure and HLA in healthy donors. Points from the study as a whole: Most CMV-associated TCR beta chains appeared HLA-restricted in a later analysis.

The CDR3 consists of 11 residues. Germline CDR1 is SGHTA and CDR2 is FQGNSA. V gave up 5 bases and J gave up 2 bases, with 3 bases separating them. The study ran its PCR with 60 Vbeta and 13 Jbeta primers. How the authors handled the data: Unique TCR beta chains totaled some 80 million in a later count, with roughly 10 million of them shared. Clones were read by immunoSEQ multiplex PCR, and TCRdb kept only the in-frame ones, dropping some. The V and J calls and clone size were taken over from that table, and D and trimming were inferred from the DNA. The table has some 170,000 clones, around 75% seen once; the top ten hold about 3.1%. A word on this clone: Antigen: not known.

The origin of this receptor is a female donor in good health and CMV-seronegative. Sequencing was done on a sample of PBMCs. The chain is built from TRBV7-2 and TRBJ2-5; D call uncertain. CDR3 region: CASSQQETQYF. In DNA, the CDR3 is TGTGCCAGCAGCCAGCAAGAGACCCAGTACTTC.